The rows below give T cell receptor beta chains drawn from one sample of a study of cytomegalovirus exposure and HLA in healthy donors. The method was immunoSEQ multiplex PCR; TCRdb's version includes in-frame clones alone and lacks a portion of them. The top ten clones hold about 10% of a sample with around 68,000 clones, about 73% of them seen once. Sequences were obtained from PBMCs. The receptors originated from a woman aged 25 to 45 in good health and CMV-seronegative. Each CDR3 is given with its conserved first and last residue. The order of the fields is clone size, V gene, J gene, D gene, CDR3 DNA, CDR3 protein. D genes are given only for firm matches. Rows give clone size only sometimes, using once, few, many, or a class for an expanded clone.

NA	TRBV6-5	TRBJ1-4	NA	TGTGCCAGCAGTTTGGCACAGGTTGATGAAAAACTGTTTTTT	CASSLAQVDEKLFF
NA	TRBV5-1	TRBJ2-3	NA	TGCGCCAGCAGCTTCTCGGGGGGCACCACAGATACGCAGTATTTT	CASSFSGGTTDTQYF
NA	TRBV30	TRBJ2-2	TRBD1	TGTGCCTGGAGTTCTAGGACAGGGGGCTCCGGGGAGCTGTTTTTT	CAWSSRTGGSGELFF
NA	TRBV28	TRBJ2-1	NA	TGTGCCAGCAACAAGGGGGACCGAACTGCAGGTGAGCAGTTCTTC	CASNKGDRTAGEQFF
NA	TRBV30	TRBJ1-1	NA	TGTGCCTGGACGGGGGGTCCACCCTGGGGAGCTTTTTTT	CAWTGGPPWGAFF
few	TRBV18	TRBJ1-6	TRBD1	TGTGCCAGCTCAGAAGACAGGGTATCACCCCTCCACTTT	CASSEDRVSPLHF
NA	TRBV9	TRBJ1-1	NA	TGTGCCAGCAGCGTAGATGCGGGACGAAGGAACACTGAAGCTTTCTTT	CASSVDAGRRNTEAFF
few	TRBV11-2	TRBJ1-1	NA	TGTGCCAGCAGCCAACAGTTCACTGAAGCTTTCTTT	CASSQQFTEAFF
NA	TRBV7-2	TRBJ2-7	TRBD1	TGTGCCAGCAGCGGGCCCGGGACAGGCCGACTGGAGCAGTACTTC	CASSGPGTGRLEQYF
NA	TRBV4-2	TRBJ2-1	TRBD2	TGTGCCAGCAGCCAAGGGAAGCGGGGGGGCCTGGGTGAGCAGTTCTTC	CASSQGKRGGLGEQFF
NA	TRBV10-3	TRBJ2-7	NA	TGTGCCATCAGTGAGGCGCTAGCGGAGCAGTACTTC	CAISEALAEQYF
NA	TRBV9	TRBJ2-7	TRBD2	TGTGCCAGCAGCCCATCTAGCGGGGGCGGGAGTCACGAGCAGTACTTC	CASSPSSGGGSHEQYF
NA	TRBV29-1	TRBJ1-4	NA	TGCAGCGTGAATGGGAGGAATGAAAAACTGTTTTTT	CSVNGRNEKLFF
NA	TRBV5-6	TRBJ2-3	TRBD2	TGTGCCAGCAGCTCGCAGACTAGCGGGGGGGCAGATACGCAGTATTTT	CASSSQTSGGADTQYF
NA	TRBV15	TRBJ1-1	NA	TGTGCCACCAGACGAACACCAGAAAACACTGAAGCTTTCTTT	CATRRTPENTEAFF
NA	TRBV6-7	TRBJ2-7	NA	TGTGCCAGCAGTTACCACACCTACGAGCAGTACTTC	CASSYHTYEQYF
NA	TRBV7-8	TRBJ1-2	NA	TGTGCCAGCAGCTTAGCGAGACACCAATTGGGTGGCTACACCTTC	CASSLARHQLGGYTF
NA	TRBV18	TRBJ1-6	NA	TGTGCCAGCTCACCCGCGCGGCGGAATTCACCCCTCCACTTT	CASSPARRNSPLHF
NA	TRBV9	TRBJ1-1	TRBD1	TGTGCCAGCAGCCGGGACAGGGCTGGCTTCGGCACTGAAGCTTTCTTT	CASSRDRAGFGTEAFF
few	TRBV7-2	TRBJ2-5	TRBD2	TGTGCCAGCAGCACCACTAGCGGGGGGTGGGAGACCCAGTACTTC	CASSTTSGGWETQYF
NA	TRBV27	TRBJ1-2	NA	TGTGCCAGCAGTCTTGGACAGTCAGGGATCTATGGCTACACCTTC	CASSLGQSGIYGYTF
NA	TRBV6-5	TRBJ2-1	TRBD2	TGTGCCAGCAGTCTAACTAGCGGGGGGCAGCAGTTCTTC	CASSLTSGGQQFF
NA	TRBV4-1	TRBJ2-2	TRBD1	TGCGCCAGCAGCACCCCCGGACAGGGTCCTGTGACCGGGGAGCTGTTTTTT	CASSTPGQGPVTGELFF
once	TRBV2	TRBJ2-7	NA	TGTGCCAGCAGTGGGGACACCTCCTACGAGCAGTACTTC	CASSGDTSYEQYF